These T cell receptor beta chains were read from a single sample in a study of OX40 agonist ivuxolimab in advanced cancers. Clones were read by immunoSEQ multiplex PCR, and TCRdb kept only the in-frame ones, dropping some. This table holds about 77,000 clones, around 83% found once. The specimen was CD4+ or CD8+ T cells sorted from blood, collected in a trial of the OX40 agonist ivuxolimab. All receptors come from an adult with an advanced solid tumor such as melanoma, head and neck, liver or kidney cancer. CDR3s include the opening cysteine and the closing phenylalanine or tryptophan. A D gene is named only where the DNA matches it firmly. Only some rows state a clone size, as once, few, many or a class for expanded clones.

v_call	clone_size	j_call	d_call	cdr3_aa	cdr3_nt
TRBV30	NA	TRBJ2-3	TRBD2	CAWTLGLAGVDTQYF	TGTGCCTGGACCCTGGGACTAGCGGGAGTGGATACGCAGTATTTT
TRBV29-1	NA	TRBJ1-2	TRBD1	CSVGDRRPYGYTF	TGCAGCGTTGGGGACAGGCGACCATATGGCTACACCTTC
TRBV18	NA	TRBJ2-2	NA	CASSPMAGRAGELFF	TGTGCCAGCTCACCAATGGCCGGCCGAGCCGGGGAGCTGTTTTTT
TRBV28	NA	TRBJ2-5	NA	CASSLSGGQETQYF	TGTGCCAGCAGTTTATCGGGCGGCCAAGAGACCCAGTACTTC
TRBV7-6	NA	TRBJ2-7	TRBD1	CASSLVGQGKLEQYF	TGTGCCAGCAGCTTAGTTGGACAGGGGAAATTGGAGCAGTACTTC
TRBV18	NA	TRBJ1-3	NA	CASSPYSTPGDSGNTIYF	TGTGCCAGCTCCCCATACTCAACGCCGGGGGACTCTGGAAACACCATATATTTT
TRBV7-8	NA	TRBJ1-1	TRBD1	CASSLAGTGMNTEAFF	TGTGCCAGCAGCTTAGCCGGGACAGGGATGAACACTGAAGCTTTCTTT
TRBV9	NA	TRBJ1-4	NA	CASSPETLALGEKLFF	TGTGCCAGCAGCCCAGAAACGCTGGCTTTGGGGGAAAAACTGTTTTTT
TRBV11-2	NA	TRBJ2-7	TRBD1	CASSWGQGGQSEQYF	TGTGCCAGCAGCTGGGGACAGGGAGGTCAGAGCGAGCAGTACTTC
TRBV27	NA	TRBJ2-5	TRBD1	CASSLDRQETQYF	TGTGCCAGCAGTCTGGACAGGCAAGAGACCCAGTACTTC
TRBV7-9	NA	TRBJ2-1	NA	CASRWGEAGNEQFF	TGTGCCAGCAGGTGGGGGGAGGCTGGCAATGAGCAGTTCTTC
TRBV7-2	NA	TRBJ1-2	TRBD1	CASSSQGGNYGYTF	TGTGCCAGCAGCTCCCAGGGGGGAAACTATGGCTACACCTTC
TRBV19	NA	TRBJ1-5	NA	CASRRGSGQPQHF	TGTGCCAGTAGGAGGGGGTCGGGTCAGCCCCAGCATTTT
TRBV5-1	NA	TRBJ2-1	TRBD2	CASSPGTSGYNEQFF	TGCGCCAGCAGCCCCGGGACTAGCGGATACAATGAGCAGTTCTTC
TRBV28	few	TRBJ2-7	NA	CASSLHRQGLPYEQYF	TGTGCCAGCAGTCTCCACAGGCAGGGGTTACCCTACGAGCAGTACTTC
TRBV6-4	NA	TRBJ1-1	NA	CASMAWPGNTEAFF	TGTGCCAGCATGGCATGGCCCGGAAACACTGAAGCTTTCTTT
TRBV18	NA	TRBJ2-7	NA	CASSPEGLLDEQYF	TGTGCCAGCTCACCTGAGGGGTTATTGGACGAGCAGTACTTC
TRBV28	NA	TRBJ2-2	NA	CASKGLLATGELFF	TGTGCCAGCAAAGGACTGCTAGCCACCGGGGAGCTGTTTTTT
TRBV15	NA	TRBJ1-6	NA	CATSRDRPPRAFLYNSPLHF	TGTGCCACCAGCAGAGATCGGCCTCCAAGGGCCTTCTTGTATAATTCACCCCTCCACTTT
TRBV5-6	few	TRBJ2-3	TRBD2	CASSTTWTSGPTDTQYF	TGTGCCAGCAGCACCACCTGGACTAGCGGACCCACAGATACGCAGTATTTT
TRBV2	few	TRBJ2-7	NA	CASTRDVSEQYF	TGTGCCAGCACTCGGGACGTTAGCGAGCAGTACTTC
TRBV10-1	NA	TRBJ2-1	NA	CASSESGINEQFF	TGCGCCAGCAGTGAGTCGGGAATCAATGAGCAGTTCTTC
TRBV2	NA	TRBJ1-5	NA	CASSPGRSNQPQHF	TGTGCCAGCAGCCCGGGACGGAGCAATCAGCCCCAGCATTTT
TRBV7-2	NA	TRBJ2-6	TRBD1	CASSQQGAGANVLTF	TGTGCCAGCAGCCAACAGGGGGCTGGGGCCAACGTCCTGACTTTC
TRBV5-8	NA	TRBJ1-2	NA	CASSSTRFDGYTF	TGTGCCAGCAGCTCCACCAGGTTCGACGGCTACACCTTC
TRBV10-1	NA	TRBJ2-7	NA	CASSKDRSYEQYF	TGCGCCAGCAGTAAAGACAGATCCTACGAGCAGTACTTC
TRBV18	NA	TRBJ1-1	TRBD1	CASSPDRERTEAFF	TGTGCCAGCTCCCCTGACAGGGAAAGAACTGAAGCTTTCTTT
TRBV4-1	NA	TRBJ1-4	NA	CASTLDGNEKLFF	TGCGCCAGCACCTTGGACGGTAATGAAAAACTGTTTTTT
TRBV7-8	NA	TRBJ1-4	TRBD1	CASSLLNRGLGNEKLFF	TGTGCCAGCAGTTTACTTAACAGGGGATTGGGTAATGAAAAACTGTTTTTT